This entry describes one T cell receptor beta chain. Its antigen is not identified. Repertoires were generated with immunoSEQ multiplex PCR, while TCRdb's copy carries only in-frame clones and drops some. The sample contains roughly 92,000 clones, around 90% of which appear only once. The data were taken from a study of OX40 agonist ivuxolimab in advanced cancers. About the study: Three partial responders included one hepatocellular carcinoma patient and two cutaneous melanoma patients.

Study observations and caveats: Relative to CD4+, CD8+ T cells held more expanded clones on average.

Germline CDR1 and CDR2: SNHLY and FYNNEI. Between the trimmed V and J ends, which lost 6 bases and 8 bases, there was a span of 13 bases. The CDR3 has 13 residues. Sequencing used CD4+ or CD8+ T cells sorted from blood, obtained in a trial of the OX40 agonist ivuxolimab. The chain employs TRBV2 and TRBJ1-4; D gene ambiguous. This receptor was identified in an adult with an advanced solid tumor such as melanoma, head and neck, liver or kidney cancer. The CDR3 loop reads CASRDGLQEKLFF. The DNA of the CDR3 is TGTGCCAGCAGAGATGGATTACAGGAAAAACTGTTTTTT.